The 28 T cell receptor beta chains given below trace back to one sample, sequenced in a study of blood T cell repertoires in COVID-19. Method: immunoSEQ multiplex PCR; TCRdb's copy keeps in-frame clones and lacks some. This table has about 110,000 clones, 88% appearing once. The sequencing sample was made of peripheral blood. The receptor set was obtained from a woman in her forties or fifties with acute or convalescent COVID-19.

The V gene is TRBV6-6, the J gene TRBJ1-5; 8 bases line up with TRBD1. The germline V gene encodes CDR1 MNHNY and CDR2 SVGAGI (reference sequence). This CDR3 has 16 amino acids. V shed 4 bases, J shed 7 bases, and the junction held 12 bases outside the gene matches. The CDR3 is CASSFLRGQDTQPQHF. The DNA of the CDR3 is TGTGCCAGCAGTTTTCTTCGGGGACAGGATACGCAGCCCCAGCATTTT.

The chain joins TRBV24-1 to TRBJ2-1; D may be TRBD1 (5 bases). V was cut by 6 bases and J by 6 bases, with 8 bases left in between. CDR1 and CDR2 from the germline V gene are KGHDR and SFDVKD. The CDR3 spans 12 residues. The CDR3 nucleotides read TGTGCCACCAGTTATAGGGGCAATGAGCAGTTCTTC. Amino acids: CATSYRGNEQFF.

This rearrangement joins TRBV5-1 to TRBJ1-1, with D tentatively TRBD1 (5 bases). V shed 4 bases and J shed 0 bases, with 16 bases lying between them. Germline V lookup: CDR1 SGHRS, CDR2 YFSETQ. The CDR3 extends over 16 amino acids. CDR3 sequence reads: CASSPRGEAVNTEAFF. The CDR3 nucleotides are TGCGCCAGCAGCCCCCGGGGGGAAGCGGTGAACACTGAAGCTTTCTTT.

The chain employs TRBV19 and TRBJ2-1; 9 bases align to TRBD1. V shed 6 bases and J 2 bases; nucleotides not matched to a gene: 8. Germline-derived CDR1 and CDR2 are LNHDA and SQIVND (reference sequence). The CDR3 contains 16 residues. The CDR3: CASRSSGQGAYNEQFF. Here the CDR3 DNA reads TGTGCCAGTAGATCTTCGGGACAGGGCGCCTACAATGAGCAGTTCTTC.

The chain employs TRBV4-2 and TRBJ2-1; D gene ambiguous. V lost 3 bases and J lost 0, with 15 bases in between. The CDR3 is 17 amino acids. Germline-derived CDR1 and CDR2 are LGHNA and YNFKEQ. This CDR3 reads CASSHGPGVSSYNEQFF. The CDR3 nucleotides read TGTGCCAGCAGCCATGGGCCCGGCGTGAGCTCCTACAATGAGCAGTTCTTC.

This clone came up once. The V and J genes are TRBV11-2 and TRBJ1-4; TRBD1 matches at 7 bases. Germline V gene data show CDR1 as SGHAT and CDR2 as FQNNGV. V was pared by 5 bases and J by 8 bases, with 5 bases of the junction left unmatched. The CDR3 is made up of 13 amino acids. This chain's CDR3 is CASSRDRAEKLFF. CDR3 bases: TGTGCCAGCAGCAGAGACAGGGCCGAAAAACTGTTTTTT.

In DNA form, the CDR3 reads TGCGCCAGCAGTGAGGGACAGGGGCCTCATGGCTACACCTTC. Its protein is CASSEGQGPHGYTF. V and J are TRBV10-1 and TRBJ1-2; the match to TRBD1 covers 9 bases. Germline CDR1 WNHNN, CDR2 SYGVQD (reference sequence). The CDR3 consists of 14 residues. V shed 2 bases, J shed 6 bases, and the junction held 4 bases outside the gene matches.

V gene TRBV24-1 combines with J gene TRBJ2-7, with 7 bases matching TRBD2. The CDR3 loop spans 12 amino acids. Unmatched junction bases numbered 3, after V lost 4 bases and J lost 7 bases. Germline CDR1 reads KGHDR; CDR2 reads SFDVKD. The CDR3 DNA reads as TGTGCCACCAGTGAGGACGGGAGGGAGCAGTACTTC. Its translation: CATSEDGREQYF.

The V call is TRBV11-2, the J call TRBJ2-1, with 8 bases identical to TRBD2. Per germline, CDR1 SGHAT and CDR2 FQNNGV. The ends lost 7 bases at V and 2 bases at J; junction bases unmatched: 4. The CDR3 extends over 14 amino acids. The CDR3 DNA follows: TGTGCCAGCACCGGGGGGGTGGCCTACAATGAGCAGTTCTTC. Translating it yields CASTGGVAYNEQFF.

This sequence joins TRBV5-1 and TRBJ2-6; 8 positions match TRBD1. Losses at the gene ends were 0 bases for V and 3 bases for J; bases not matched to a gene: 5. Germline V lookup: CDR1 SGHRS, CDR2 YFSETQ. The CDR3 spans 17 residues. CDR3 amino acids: CASSLAYRGDGANVLTF. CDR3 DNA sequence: TGCGCCAGCAGCTTGGCCTACAGGGGGGATGGGGCCAACGTCCTGACTTTC.

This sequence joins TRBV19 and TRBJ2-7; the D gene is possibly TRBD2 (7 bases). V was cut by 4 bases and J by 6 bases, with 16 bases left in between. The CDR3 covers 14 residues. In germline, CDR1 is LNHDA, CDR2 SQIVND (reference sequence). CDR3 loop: CASSRGEGVAEQYF. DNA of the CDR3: TGTGCCAGTAGTAGAGGGGAGGGGGTCGCCGAGCAGTACTTC. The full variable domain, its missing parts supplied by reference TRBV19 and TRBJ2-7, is DGGITQSPKYLFRKEGQNVTLSCEQNLNHDAMYWYRQDPGQGLRLIYYSQIVNDFQKGDIAEGYSVSREKKESFPLTVTSAQKNPTAFYLCASSRGEGVAEQYFGPGTRLTVT.

The CDR3 region has the DNA TGTGCCAGCAGACCCGACCGCGGTCCCTCCTACGAGCAGTACTTC. This sequence encodes CASRPDRGPSYEQYF. This chain links TRBV6-5 with TRBJ2-7; D call uncertain. There are 15 residues in the CDR3. Trimming shortened V by 6 bases and J by 0 bases, and 15 bases separated the two germline ends. Germline V CDR1 and CDR2: MNHEY, SVGAGI.

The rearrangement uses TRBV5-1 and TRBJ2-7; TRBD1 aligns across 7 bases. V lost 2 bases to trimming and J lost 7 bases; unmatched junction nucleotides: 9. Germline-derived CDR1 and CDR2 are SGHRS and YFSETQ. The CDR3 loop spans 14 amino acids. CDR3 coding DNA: TGCGCCAGCAGCTTCGGGACAGCACCTGGGGAGCAGTACTTC. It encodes CASSFGTAPGEQYF.

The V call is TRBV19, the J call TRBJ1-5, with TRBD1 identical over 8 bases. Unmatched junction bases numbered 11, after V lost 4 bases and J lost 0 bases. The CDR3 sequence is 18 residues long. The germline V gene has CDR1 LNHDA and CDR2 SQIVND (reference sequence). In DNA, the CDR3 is TGTGCCAGTAGTACCTTTACCGCAGGGGGCAATAGCAATCAGCCCCAGCATTTT. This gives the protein CASSTFTAGGNSNQPQHF.

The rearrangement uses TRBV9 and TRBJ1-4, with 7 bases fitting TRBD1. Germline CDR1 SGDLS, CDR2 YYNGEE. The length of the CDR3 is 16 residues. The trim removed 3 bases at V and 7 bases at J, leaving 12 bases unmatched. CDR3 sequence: CASSDRPTGLVEKLFF. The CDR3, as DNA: TGTGCCAGCAGCGACCGACCGACAGGGTTAGTTGAAAAACTGTTTTTT.

CDR3 sequence (DNA): TGTGCCAGCAGCAAAAAGGTCACACAGGGGGCGGGCAATCAGCCCCAGCATTTT. Its translation: CASSKKVTQGAGNQPQHF. V is TRBV21-1 and J is TRBJ1-5; no check of the table's D call, TRBD1, against the DNA was made. TRBV21-1 is designated a pseudogene. This CDR3 spans 18 amino acids.

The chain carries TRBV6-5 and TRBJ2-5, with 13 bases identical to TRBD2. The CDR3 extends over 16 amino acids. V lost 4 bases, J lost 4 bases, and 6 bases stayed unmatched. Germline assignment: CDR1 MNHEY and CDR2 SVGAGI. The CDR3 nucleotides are TGTGCCAGCAGTTCACTCGGACTAGCGGGAGTAGAGACCCAGTACTTC. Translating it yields CASSSLGLAGVETQYF.

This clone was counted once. This chain's CDR3 is CATSRSRGQGQFVETQYF. In DNA form, the CDR3 reads TGTGCCACCAGCAGAAGTCGCGGACAGGGGCAATTTGTGGAGACCCAGTACTTC. The V gene is TRBV15, the J gene TRBJ2-5, with 9 bases matching TRBD1. Per germline, CDR1 LNHNV and CDR2 YYDKDF (reference sequence). V lost 2 bases, J lost 5 bases, and 15 bases stayed unmatched. The CDR3 contains 18 residues.

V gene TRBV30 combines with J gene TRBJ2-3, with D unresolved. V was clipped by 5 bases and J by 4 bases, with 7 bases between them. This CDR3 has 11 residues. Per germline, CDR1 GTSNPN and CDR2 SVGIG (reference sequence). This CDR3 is CAWERADTQYF. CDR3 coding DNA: TGTGCCTGGGAACGGGCAGATACGCAGTATTTT.

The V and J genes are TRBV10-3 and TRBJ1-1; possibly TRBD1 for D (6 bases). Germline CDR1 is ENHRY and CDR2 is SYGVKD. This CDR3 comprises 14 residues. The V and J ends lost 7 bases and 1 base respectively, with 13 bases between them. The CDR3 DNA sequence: TGTGCCATCACTGCACAGGGACAGAACACTGAAGCTTTCTTT. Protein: CAITAQGQNTEAFF.

CDR3 amino acids: CASSYSRSGGEQYF. The CDR3 DNA is TGTGCCAGCAGTTACTCGAGGTCAGGGGGCGAGCAGTACTTC. The rearrangement uses TRBV6-5 and TRBJ2-7; TRBD1 matches at 7 bases. Trimming at V came to 0 bases and at J to 6 bases, leaving 5 bases not matched to a gene. Germline CDR1 reads MNHEY; CDR2 reads SVGAGI. This CDR3 has 14 amino acids.

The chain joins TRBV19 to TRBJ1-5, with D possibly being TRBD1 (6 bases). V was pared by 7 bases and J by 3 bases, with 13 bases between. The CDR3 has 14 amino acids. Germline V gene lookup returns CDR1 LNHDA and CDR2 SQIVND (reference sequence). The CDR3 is CASNLGQINQPQHF. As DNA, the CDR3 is TGTGCCAGTAATTTAGGACAGATCAATCAGCCCCAGCATTTT. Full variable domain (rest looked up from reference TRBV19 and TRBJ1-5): DGGITQSPKYLFRKEGQNVTLSCEQNLNHDAMYWYRQDPGQGLRLIYYSQIVNDFQKGDIAEGYSVSREKKESFPLTVTSAQKNPTAFYLCASNLGQINQPQHFGDGTRLSIL.

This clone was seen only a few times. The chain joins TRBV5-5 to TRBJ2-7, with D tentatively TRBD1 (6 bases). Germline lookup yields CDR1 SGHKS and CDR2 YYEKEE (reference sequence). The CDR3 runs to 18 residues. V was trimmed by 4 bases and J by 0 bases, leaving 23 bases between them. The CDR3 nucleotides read TGTGCCAGCAGCCTCACCCCGGGACAAACAGTTAGCTCCTACGAGCAGTACTTC. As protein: CASSLTPGQTVSSYEQYF.

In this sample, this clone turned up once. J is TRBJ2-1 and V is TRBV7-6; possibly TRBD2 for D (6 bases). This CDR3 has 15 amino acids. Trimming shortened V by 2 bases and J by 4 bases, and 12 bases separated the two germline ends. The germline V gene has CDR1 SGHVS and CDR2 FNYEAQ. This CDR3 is CASSLLASAYNEQFF. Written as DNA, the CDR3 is TGTGCCAGCAGCTTACTGGCTAGCGCATACAATGAGCAGTTCTTC.

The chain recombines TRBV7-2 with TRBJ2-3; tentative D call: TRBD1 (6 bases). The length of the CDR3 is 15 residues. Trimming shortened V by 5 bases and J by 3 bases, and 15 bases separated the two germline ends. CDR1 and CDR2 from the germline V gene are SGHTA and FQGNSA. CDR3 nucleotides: TGTGCCAGCAGCCTCCCGGCAGGGGCTACAGATACGCAGTATTTT. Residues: CASSLPAGATDTQYF.

CDR3 sequence: CASSGTSGYQETQYF. CDR3 coding DNA: TGCGCCAGCAGCGGGACTAGCGGGTACCAAGAGACCCAGTACTTC. The rearrangement links TRBV5-1 to TRBJ2-5, with TRBD2 identical over 12 bases. In germline, CDR1 is SGHRS, CDR2 YFSETQ. This CDR3 is 15 amino acids long. The trim removed 4 bases at V and 0 bases at J, leaving 1 base unmatched.

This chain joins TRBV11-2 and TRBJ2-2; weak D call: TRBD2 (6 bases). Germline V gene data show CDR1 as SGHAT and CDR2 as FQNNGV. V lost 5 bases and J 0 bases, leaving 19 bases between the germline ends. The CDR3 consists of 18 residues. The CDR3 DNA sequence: TGTGCCAGCAGCAAGATCCAATTGGGACTCGCGAACACCGGGGAGCTGTTTTTT. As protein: CASSKIQLGLANTGELFF.

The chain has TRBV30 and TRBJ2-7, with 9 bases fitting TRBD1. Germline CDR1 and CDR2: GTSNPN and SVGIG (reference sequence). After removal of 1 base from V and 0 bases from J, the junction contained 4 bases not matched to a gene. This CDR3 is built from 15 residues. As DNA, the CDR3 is TGTGCCTGGAGTGGGACAGGGGCCCTCTCCTACGAGCAGTACTTC. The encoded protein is CAWSGTGALSYEQYF.